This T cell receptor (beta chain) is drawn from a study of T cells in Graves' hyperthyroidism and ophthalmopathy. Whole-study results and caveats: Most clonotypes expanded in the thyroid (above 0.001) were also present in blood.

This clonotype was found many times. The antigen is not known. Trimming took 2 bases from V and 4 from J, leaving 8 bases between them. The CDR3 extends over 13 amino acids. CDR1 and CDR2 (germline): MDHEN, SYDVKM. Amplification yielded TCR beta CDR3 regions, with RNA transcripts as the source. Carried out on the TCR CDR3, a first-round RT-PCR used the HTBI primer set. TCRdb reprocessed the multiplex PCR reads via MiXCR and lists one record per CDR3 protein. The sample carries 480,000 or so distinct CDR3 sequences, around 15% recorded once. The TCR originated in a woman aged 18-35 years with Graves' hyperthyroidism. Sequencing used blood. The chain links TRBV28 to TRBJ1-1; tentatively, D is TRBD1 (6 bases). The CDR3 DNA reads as TGTGCCAGCAGTTTACACAGGGTCACTGAAGCTTTCTTT. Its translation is CASSLHRVTEAFF.